The rows below give T cell receptor beta chains drawn from one sample of a study of OX40 agonist ivuxolimab in advanced cancers. Sequencing used immunoSEQ multiplex PCR; TCRdb keeps in-frame clones, though not all of them. The profile covers approximately 70,000 clones, with roughly 80% appearing a single time and about 1.1% taken by the ten largest. Sequenced material: CD4+ or CD8+ T cells sorted from blood, taken in a trial of the OX40 agonist ivuxolimab. All receptors derive from an adult with an advanced solid tumor such as melanoma, head and neck, liver or kidney cancer. CDR3s include the opening cysteine and the closing phenylalanine or tryptophan. A D gene is named only where the DNA matches it firmly. Clone size is shown for a subset of rows, as once, few, many or a class of expanded clone.

CDR3nt: TGTGCCAGTACCTCGGGGGGATCGCTTTACGAGCAGTACTTC
CDR3aa: CASTSGGSLYEQYF
abundance: .
v_gene: TRBV19
d_gene: TRBD2
j_gene: TRBJ2-7
len: 14

CDR3nt: TGTGCCAGCAGCTCGCCCGGCCGCTCCTACGAGCAGTACTTC
CDR3aa: CASSSPGRSYEQYF
abundance: .
v_gene: TRBV7-2
d_gene: .
j_gene: TRBJ2-7
len: 14

CDR3nt: TGTGCCAGCAGTTTATTAGCGGGGGAGAGGTACGAGCAGTACTTC
CDR3aa: CASSLLAGERYEQYF
abundance: few
v_gene: TRBV7-8
d_gene: TRBD2
j_gene: TRBJ2-7
len: 15

CDR3nt: TGTGCCAGCAGTTCAAGACAGGGGTGGGATCAGCCCCAGCATTTT
CDR3aa: CASSSRQGWDQPQHF
abundance: medium-sized
v_gene: TRBV28
d_gene: TRBD1
j_gene: TRBJ1-5
len: 15

CDR3nt: TGTGCCAGCAGCCAACAGGGACAGAGCAATCAGCCCCAGCATTTT
CDR3aa: CASSQQGQSNQPQHF
abundance: .
v_gene: TRBV4-2
d_gene: TRBD1
j_gene: TRBJ1-5
len: 15

CDR3nt: TGTGCCAGTAGAGGAGATAACCTTCGGGAAAAACTGTTTTTT
CDR3aa: CASRGDNLREKLFF
abundance: once
v_gene: TRBV19
d_gene: .
j_gene: TRBJ1-4
len: 14

CDR3nt: TGCGCCAGCACCCCCGAGGGAGCTAACTATGGCTACACCTTC
CDR3aa: CASTPEGANYGYTF
abundance: .
v_gene: TRBV5-1
d_gene: .
j_gene: TRBJ1-2
len: 14

CDR3nt: TGTGCCAGCAGCCCGTGGACGGTCCAGAACAATGAGCAGTTCTTC
CDR3aa: CASSPWTVQNNEQFF
abundance: few
v_gene: TRBV7-8
d_gene: .
j_gene: TRBJ2-1
len: 15

CDR3nt: TGTGCCAGCAGCCAAGACGTTGACAGGAACTATGGCTACACCTTC
CDR3aa: CASSQDVDRNYGYTF
abundance: .
v_gene: TRBV14
d_gene: .
j_gene: TRBJ1-2
len: 15

CDR3nt: TGTGCCAGCAGCCCCACTCTCGGGCAGCCACGATCAGCGGAGCATTTT
CDR3aa: CASSPTLGQPRSAEHF
abundance: .
v_gene: TRBV7-2
d_gene: .
j_gene: TRBJ1-5
len: 16

CDR3nt: TGTGCCAGCGCGGGACGTTCTAGCACAGATACGCAGTATTTT
CDR3aa: CASAGRSSTDTQYF
abundance: .
v_gene: TRBV6-1
d_gene: .
j_gene: TRBJ2-3
len: 14

CDR3nt: TGCGCCAGCAGCTTGAGGCAGGGGAGCACAGATACGCAGTATTTT
CDR3aa: CASSLRQGSTDTQYF
abundance: once
v_gene: TRBV5-1
d_gene: .
j_gene: TRBJ2-3
len: 15

CDR3nt: TGTGCCCGATCAGGGGTTTTCGGCTATGGCTACACCTTC
CDR3aa: CARSGVFGYGYTF
abundance: .
v_gene: TRBV30
d_gene: .
j_gene: TRBJ1-2
len: 13

CDR3nt: TGTGCCAGCAGCCAATCCCCGGCTAACACTGAAGCTTTCTTT
CDR3aa: CASSQSPANTEAFF
abundance: .
v_gene: TRBV16
d_gene: .
j_gene: TRBJ1-1
len: 14